This TCR beta chain is drawn from a study of T cell repertoires in cytomegalovirus infection. Overall study context: Through public TCR beta signatures, both CMV infection and matching HLA type were indicated.

This CDR3 is 14 amino acids long. The V gene's germline CDR1 is SNHLY and CDR2 FYNNEI. Trimming shortened V by 6 bases and J by 7 bases, and 15 bases separated the two germline ends. TCRdb itself ran the reads through MiXCR, one entry per CDR3 protein. The sample records 560,000 or so distinct CDR3 sequences, about 17% being singletons. This clonotype was counted only a few times. The clonotype comes from a human donor in good health (CMV status not recorded). Some clones in this sample may be carry-over from other donors' samples. The sequenced sample was CD8+ T cells from PBMCs. V and J are TRBV2 and TRBJ1-4; a weak D match, TRBD1 (6 bases). CDR3 in amino acids: CASRPTGTGEKLFF. The CDR3 region has the DNA TGTGCCAGCAGGCCCACAGGGACGGGTGAAAAACTGTTTTTT.